These T cell receptor beta chains were read from a single sample in a study of CD8+CD57+ T cells in acquired aplastic anemia. TCRdb redid the calling of the reads with MiXCR, one entry per CDR3 protein. The sample shows 150,000 to 200,000 distinct CDR3 sequences, 48% of them seen only once. The specimen sequenced was sorted CD4+, CD8+, or CD8+CD57+ T cells (not recorded which) from PBMCs. Source of these receptors: a human donor with aplastic anemia. CDR3s include the opening cysteine and the closing phenylalanine or tryptophan. Each record gives: V gene, J gene, D gene, clone size, CDR3 protein, CDR3 DNA. The D gene is left open where the match is weak. Clone size appears in some rows only: once, few, many, or a class for an expanded clone.

V: TRBV16; J: TRBJ1-1; D: NA; size: NA; CDR3: CASSQSGGGNTEAFF; DNA: TGTGCCAGCAGCCAATCAGGTGGGGGGAACACTGAAGCTTTCTTT
V: TRBV11-1; J: TRBJ1-1; D: NA; size: NA; CDR3: CASSKNRDIGGTEAFF; DNA: TGTGCCAGCAGCAAAAACAGAGACATAGGGGGGACTGAAGCTTTCTTT
V: TRBV5-6; J: TRBJ2-1; D: NA; size: few; CDR3: CASSGGGAGADFF; DNA: TGTGCCAGCAGCGGGGGTGGGGCAGGGGCGGATTTCTTC
V: TRBV5-4; J: TRBJ2-1; D: TRBD2; size: few; CDR3: CASSLGLAGSYNEQFF; DNA: TGTGCCAGCAGCTTGGGACTAGCAGGGTCCTACAATGAGCAGTTCTTC
V: TRBV18; J: TRBJ2-5; D: NA; size: NA; CDR3: CASSPPSVQETQYF; DNA: TGTGCCAGCTCACCACCGAGCGTCCAAGAGACCCAGTACTTC
V: TRBV4-1; J: TRBJ2-7; D: TRBD1; size: NA; CDR3: CASSQDLGGTGISF; DNA: TGCGCCAGCAGCCAAGATCTCGGGGGGACAGGGATTTCCTTC
V: TRBV10-2; J: TRBJ1-1; D: TRBD1; size: few; CDR3: CASRGQGGKGTEAFF; DNA: TGCGCCAGCAGGGGACAGGGTGGGAAGGGCACTGAAGCTTTCTTT
V: TRBV10-2; J: TRBJ2-7; D: TRBD2; size: NA; CDR3: CASSESAGLAGYEQYF; DNA: TGCGCCAGCAGTGAGTCGGCGGGACTAGCTGGGTACGAGCAGTACTTC
V: TRBV14; J: TRBJ2-2; D: NA; size: many; CDR3: CASSQSGVGELFF; DNA: TGTGCCAGCAGCCAATCGGGGGTTGGGGAGCTGTTTTTT
V: TRBV5-8; J: TRBJ2-7; D: NA; size: many; CDR3: CASSLGRLDTYEQYF; DNA: TGTGCCAGCAGCTTGGGTAGGCTAGATACTTACGAGCAGTACTTC
V: TRBV24-1; J: TRBJ2-1; D: NA; size: NA; CDR3: CATSDLGAGHSYNEQFF; DNA: TGTGCCACCAGTGATTTGGGAGCTGGTCACTCCTACAATGAGCAGTTCTTC
V: TRBV6-5; J: TRBJ2-7; D: NA; size: NA; CDR3: CASSLRFYSYEQYF; DNA: TGTGCCAGCAGTTTGCGGTTTTACTCCTACGAGCAGTACTTC
V: TRBV10-3; J: TRBJ1-3; D: NA; size: NA; CDR3: CAISDMGGGNTIYF; DNA: TGTGCCATCAGTGACATGGGCGGCGGAAACACCATATATTTT
V: TRBV10-1; J: TRBJ2-7; D: NA; size: NA; CDR3: CASSAAYSYEQYF; DNA: TGCGCCAGCAGTGCCGCCTACTCCTACGAGCAGTACTTC
V: TRBV10-3; J: TRBJ2-7; D: NA; size: NA; CDR3: CAISESRPMEQYF; DNA: TGTGCCATCAGTGAGAGCAGGCCTATGGAGCAGTACTTC
V: TRBV19; J: TRBJ2-1; D: TRBD2; size: NA; CDR3: CASSIGLAGGNEQFF; DNA: TGTGCCAGTAGTATAGGGCTAGCGGGGGGTAATGAGCAGTTCTTC
V: TRBV7-2; J: TRBJ1-3; D: TRBD1; size: many; CDR3: CASRHDRVSGNTIYF; DNA: TGTGCCAGCAGACACGACAGGGTCTCTGGAAACACCATATATTTT
V: TRBV2; J: TRBJ2-7; D: TRBD1; size: NA; CDR3: CASSERQGEVEQYF; DNA: TGTGCCAGCAGTGAACGACAGGGAGAAGTCGAGCAGTACTTC
V: TRBV3-1; J: TRBJ2-1; D: NA; size: NA; CDR3: CASSQALAQRFIGEQFF; DNA: TGTGCCAGCAGCCAGGCGCTTGCCCAAAGATTCATCGGTGAGCAGTTCTTC
V: TRBV5-1; J: TRBJ2-1; D: NA; size: NA; CDR3: CASSSGRYNEQFF; DNA: TGCGCCAGCAGCAGCGGACGGTACAATGAGCAGTTCTTC
V: TRBV5-1; J: TRBJ2-7; D: NA; size: NA; CDR3: CASSLGDRTYEQYF; DNA: TGCGCCAGCAGCTTGGGTGACAGGACTTACGAGCAGTACTTC
V: TRBV20-1; J: TRBJ1-6; D: TRBD1; size: many; CDR3: CSVPTGANNSPLHF; DNA: TGCAGTGTCCCGACAGGGGCAAATAATTCACCCCTCCACTTT
V: TRBV7-2; J: TRBJ2-5; D: TRBD1; size: NA; CDR3: CASSSRQGGKTQYF; DNA: TGTGCCAGCAGCTCAAGACAGGGTGGGAAGACCCAGTACTTC
V: TRBV10-3; J: TRBJ2-5; D: NA; size: once; CDR3: CAIRENQETQYF; DNA: TGTGCCATCCGGGAGAATCAAGAGACCCAGTACTTC
V: TRBV2; J: TRBJ1-5; D: NA; size: NA; CDR3: CASSFGQGLEAAQHF; DNA: TGTGCCAGCAGTTTCGGGCAGGGCCTCGAGGCGGCCCAGCATTTT
V: TRBV7-7; J: TRBJ1-3; D: NA; size: NA; CDR3: CASSLLPGSGNTIYF; DNA: TGTGCTAGCAGCTTACTTCCGGGCTCTGGAAACACCATATATTTT
V: TRBV19; J: TRBJ1-6; D: NA; size: NA; CDR3: CASTSREKGYNSPLHF; DNA: TGTGCCAGTACCTCACGCGAAAAGGGGTATAATTCACCCCTCCACTTT
V: TRBV7-2; J: TRBJ1-6; D: NA; size: NA; CDR3: CASSRVGGLTSPLHF; DNA: TGTGCCAGCAGCCGCGTGGGGGGGCTTACCTCACCCCTCCACTTT
V: TRBV9; J: TRBJ2-2; D: NA; size: NA; CDR3: CASSTLGGDTGELFF; DNA: TGTGCCAGCTCGACGTTAGGGGGGGACACCGGGGAGCTGTTTTTT
V: TRBV19; J: TRBJ1-6; D: NA; size: NA; CDR3: CASSMGGRYSPLHF; DNA: TGTGCCAGTAGTATGGGGGGGCGTTATTCACCCCTCCACTTT
V: TRBV10-2; J: TRBJ2-7; D: NA; size: NA; CDR3: CASSEGLNAYEQYF; DNA: TGCGCCAGCAGTGAAGGATTGAACGCCTACGAGCAGTACTTC
V: TRBV19; J: TRBJ1-2; D: NA; size: few; CDR3: CASSMSGRKFYGYTF; DNA: TGTGCCAGTAGTATGTCAGGACGGAAATTCTATGGCTACACCTTC